This record looks at one TCR beta chain sequence and its context. The sample originates from a study of shared clonotypes between healthy human individuals. The germline gives CDR1 SGHTA, CDR2 FQGTGA. Trimming removed 0 bases at V and 5 bases at J, with 7 bases between. CDR3 size: 14 residues. Authors' analysis steps: ImmunoSEQ output held junction-only sequences without quality scores, so filtering differed. Repertoires were generated with immunoSEQ multiplex PCR, while TCRdb's copy carries only in-frame clones and drops some. Clone size and V and J calls were adopted from that table, with D and trimming inferred from the DNA. The sample lists about a million clones, 65% to 80% occurring once.

This rearrangement joins TRBV7-3 to TRBJ2-2; D call uncertain. The sample taken for sequencing was memory CD4+ T cells sorted from blood. Subset indicated: CD45RA-negative fraction. The clonotype was recovered from a man in his late teens or twenties in good health. As DNA, the CDR3 is TGTGCCAGCAGCTTAACGGCGGTTACCGGGGAGCTGTTTTTT. Its translation is CASSLTAVTGELFF.